The 2 T cell receptor beta chains listed next were all sequenced from one sample in a study of cytomegalovirus exposure and HLA in healthy donors. In the PCR, 60 Vbeta and 13 Jbeta primers were used. TCRdb keeps only in-frame clones here, not all; method: immunoSEQ multiplex PCR. Among fewer than 120,000 clones listed, around four fifths were seen once. Sequencing was carried out using PBMCs. These receptors were taken from a man aged 25 to 40 in good health and CMV-seropositive.

V usage is TRBV28 and J usage is TRBJ1-2; D ambiguous. Germline V gives CDR1 MDHEN, CDR2 SYDVKM. V lost 1 base, J lost 0 bases, and 15 bases lay in between. This CDR3 has 17 residues. CDR3 amino acids: CASSLFPQGRANYGYTF. Written as DNA, the CDR3 is TGTGCCAGCAGTTTATTTCCCCAAGGGAGAGCTAACTATGGCTACACCTTC.

This clone was counted once. The chain employs TRBV30 and TRBJ2-1; tentatively, D is TRBD2 (6 bases). Trimming took 3 bases from V and 1 from J, leaving 16 bases between them. Germline loops: CDR1 GTSNPN, CDR2 SVGIG (reference sequence). The CDR3 covers 16 residues. The CDR3 sequence is CAWRARGGVSYNEQFF. CDR3 in DNA: TGTGCCTGGAGAGCTCGGGGCGGGGTTTCCTACAATGAGCAGTTCTTC. The variable domain in full, with the rest retrieved from reference TRBV30 and TRBJ2-1, is SQTIHQWPATLVQPVGSPLSLECTVEGTSNPNLYWYRQAAGRGLQLLFYSVGIGQISSEVPQNLSASRPQDRQFILSSKKLLLSDSGFYLCAWRARGGVSYNEQFFGPGTRLTVL.